Below are 26 T cell receptor beta chains sequenced from a single sample in a study of identifying expanded T cells in peripheral blood. Profiling relied on immunoSEQ multiplex PCR, and the TCRdb table lists in-frame clones only, not all of them. The repertoire holds 110,000 or so clones, with approximately 90% as singletons. Specimen: blood. The receptors shown here come from a person aged 18 to 69 in good health.

The V gene is TRBV6-6, the J gene TRBJ2-7, with 10 bases matching TRBD1. J lost 2 bases, V lost 2 bases, and 3 bases had no gene match. The germline V gene encodes CDR1 MNHNY and CDR2 SVGAGI (reference sequence). The CDR3 has 15 residues. CDR3 in amino acids: CASSYPGTGAYEQYF. The CDR3 region has the DNA TGTGCCAGCAGTTACCCCGGGACAGGGGCCTACGAGCAGTACTTC.

V is TRBV28 and J is TRBJ1-1; 9 bases fit TRBD1. CDR3 length: 12 amino acids. Germline CDR1 MDHEN, CDR2 SYDVKM. The V gene end was trimmed by 5 bases and the J gene end by 7 bases; junction bases not matched to a gene: 2. CDR3 DNA sequence: TGTGCCAGCAGTGGACAGGGGATTGAAGCTTTCTTT. This gives the protein CASSGQGIEAFF. Variable domain in full (rest from reference TRBV28 and TRBJ1-1): DVKVTQSSRYLVKRTGEKVFLECVQDMDHENMFWYRQDPGLGLRLIYFSYDVKMKEKGDIPEGYSVSREKKERFSLILESASTNQTSMYLCASSGQGIEAFFGQGTRLTVV.

The chain couples TRBV21-1 to TRBJ2-6. TRBV21-1 is classified as a pseudogene. This CDR3 has 15 residues. CDR3 amino acids: CASSKRNSGANVLTF. The CDR3 coding sequence is TGTGCCAGCAGCAAAAGAAACTCTGGGGCCAACGTCCTGACTTTC.

The chain uses TRBV9 and TRBJ1-5; TRBD1 might be the D (5 bases). The CDR3 spans 15 residues. V lost 0 bases and J lost 7, with 14 bases in between. Germline V lookup: CDR1 SGDLS, CDR2 YYNGEE. The CDR3 nucleotides are TGTGCCAGCAGCGTAGATCTAGGGGAGGGACAGCCCCAGCATTTT. Translation: CASSVDLGEGQPQHF.

In its sample, this clone was seen once. The V gene is TRBV18, the J gene TRBJ1-2; the D is unclear. The CDR3 spans 14 residues. Germline-derived CDR1 and CDR2 are KGHSH and LQKENI. V was shortened by 0 bases and J by 3 bases, with 8 bases between the two germline ends. The CDR3 coding sequence is TGTGCCAGCTCACCACCCTACAGCCACTATGGCTACACCTTC. As protein: CASSPPYSHYGYTF.

The CDR3 DNA follows: TGCGCCAGCAGCTTGGCCGCCGGGGAGCTGTTTTTT. It translates to CASSLAAGELFF. The chain joins TRBV5-1 to TRBJ2-2; D call uncertain. Deletions cut 0 bases from V and 6 bases from J, with 3 bases between. This CDR3 spans 12 amino acids. Germline V gives CDR1 SGHRS, CDR2 YFSETQ. Looking up the rest from reference TRBV5-1 and TRBJ2-2 gives the full variable domain: KAGVTQTPRYLIKTRGQQVTLSCSPISGHRSVSWYQQTPGQGLQFLFEYFSETQRNKGNFPGRFSGRQFSNSRSEMNVSTLELGDSALYLCASSLAAGELFFGEGSRLTVL.

J is TRBJ2-5 and V is TRBV10-2, with no clear D. The CDR3 runs to 13 residues. V dropped 7 bases and J dropped 3 bases, with 12 bases sitting between them. Germline-derived CDR1 and CDR2 are WSHSY and SAAADI. The CDR3 bases are TGCGCCAGCAAATGGGAAAGGGAAGAGACCCAGTACTTC. Translated: CASKWEREETQYF.

The V and J genes are TRBV7-9 and TRBJ1-2; D uncertain. V was clipped by 3 bases and J by 6 bases, with 5 bases between them. The CDR3 is 11 amino acids. Per germline, CDR1 SEHNR and CDR2 FQNEAQ (reference sequence). The CDR3, as DNA: TGTGCCAGCAGCTTTGGCCATGGCTACACCTTC. Amino acids: CASSFGHGYTF. Full variable domain (rest looked up from reference TRBV7-9 and TRBJ1-2): DTGVSQNPRHKITKRGQNVTFRCDPISEHNRLYWYRQTLGQGPEFLTYFQNEAQLEKSRLLSDRFSAERPKGSFSTLEIQRTEQGDSAMYLCASSFGHGYTFGSGTRLTVV.

A few counts support this clone. The chain links TRBV2 to TRBJ1-5; no definite D call. The V end lost 7 bases, the J end lost 0 bases, and 10 bases lay between the germline ends. The CDR3 runs to 14 residues. Germline CDR1 and CDR2: SNHLY and FYNNEI. The CDR3 loop is CASNPGNSNQPQHF. The CDR3, as DNA: TGTGCCAGCAATCCCGGGAATAGCAATCAGCCCCAGCATTTT. The full variable domain, completed using reference TRBV2 and TRBJ1-5, is EPEVTQTPSHQVTQMGQEVILRCVPISNHLYFYWYRQILGQKVEFLVSFYNNEISEKSEIFDDQFSVERPDGSNFTLKIRSTKLEDSAMYFCASNPGNSNQPQHFGDGTRLSIL.

The gene calls are TRBV6-6 and TRBJ1-2, with D perhaps matching TRBD1 (6 bases). V lost 5 bases to trimming and J lost 13 bases, with 23 bases between them. This CDR3 contains 14 residues. Germline CDR1 reads MNHNY; CDR2 reads SVGAGI (reference sequence). CDR3 nucleotide sequence: TGTGCCAGCAGTAGCATTAGACAGGAAATCATGCCCACCTTC. Its translation: CASSSIRQEIMPTF.

The J gene is TRBJ1-1, the V gene TRBV29-1, with D possibly being TRBD1 (6 bases). V lost 6 bases and J lost 5, with 13 bases in between. Germline V gives CDR1 SQVTM, CDR2 ANQGSEA. The CDR3 sequence is 12 residues long. CDR3 in amino acids: CSVTRGTTEAFF. CDR3 bases: TGCAGCGTCACCCGGGGGACAACTGAAGCTTTCTTT.

This clone showed up just once. The V and J genes are TRBV9 and TRBJ2-7; 8 bases line up with TRBD2. V lost 4 bases and J lost 2; bases outside the gene matches: 11. The germline CDR1 and CDR2 sequences are SGDLS and YYNGEE. This CDR3 has 16 residues. The CDR3 spells CASSKRSGGGTYEQYF. The DNA of the CDR3 is TGTGCCAGCAGCAAGCGAAGTGGCGGGGGGACCTACGAGCAGTACTTC.

The chain links TRBV7-9 to TRBJ2-1, with 9 bases lining up with TRBD2. This CDR3 is 16 amino acids long. V dropped 5 bases and J dropped 7; count of bases not matched to a gene: 12. Germline V gene sequence: CDR1 SEHNR, CDR2 FQNEAQ (reference sequence). CDR3 DNA: TGTGCCAGCAGCCCACGACTAGCGGTTTTATGGAATGAGCAGTTCTTC. Translating gives CASSPRLAVLWNEQFF.

The rearrangement uses TRBV28 and TRBJ2-7, with unresolved D. V was cut by 6 bases and J by 2 bases, with 11 bases left in between. This CDR3 comprises 13 residues. CDR1 is MDHEN and CDR2 is SYDVKM in the germline V gene. CDR3 region: CASRTTAPYEQYF. In DNA, the CDR3 is TGTGCCAGCAGGACAACAGCGCCCTACGAGCAGTACTTC.

Notes on this clone: Other DNA sequences in the same sample also yield this CDR3. This chain connects TRBV6-1 to TRBJ1-2; D might be TRBD1 (5 bases). This CDR3 contains 13 residues. CDR1 MNHNS and CDR2 SASEGT come from the germline V gene. V was clipped by 7 bases and J by 7 bases, with 16 bases between them. The CDR3: CASTLERTFGYTF. The CDR3 region has the DNA TGTGCCAGCACTTTAGAGAGGACATTTGGCTACACCTTC.

The chain carries TRBV28 and TRBJ1-3; D possibly corresponds to TRBD1 (5 bases). The CDR3 sequence is 14 residues long. CDR1 MDHEN and CDR2 SYDVKM come from the germline V gene. V was trimmed by 11 bases and J by 8 bases, leaving 22 bases between them. In DNA, the CDR3 is TGTGCCGGGGGACCGGCTTCTCCTGCGGACACCATATATTTT. This encodes CAGGPASPADTIYF. The full variable domain, rest sourced from reference TRBV28 and TRBJ1-3, is DVKVTQSSRYLVKRTGEKVFLECVQDMDHENMFWYRQDPGLGLRLIYFSYDVKMKEKGDIPEGYSVSREKKERFSLILESASTNQTSMYLCAGGPASPADTIYFGEGSWLTVV.

The V and J genes are TRBV18 and TRBJ1-2, with 9 bases fitting TRBD1. Trimming took 0 bases from V and 7 from J; bases not matched to a gene: 9. Germline V CDR1 and CDR2: KGHSH, LQKENI. This CDR3 region has 16 residues. The CDR3 bases are TGTGCCAGCTCACCACCGGGACAGGGAGATTTCGTTGGCTACACCTTC. This gives the protein CASSPPGQGDFVGYTF.

V and J are TRBV4-3 and TRBJ1-2; D remains ambiguous. Germline CDR1 reads LGHNA; CDR2 reads YSLEER. V lost 0 bases to trimming and J lost 2 bases, with 10 bases between them. The CDR3 totals 15 residues. The CDR3 sequence: CASSQDADGNYGYTF. CDR3 nucleotides: TGCGCCAGCAGCCAAGATGCCGACGGCAACTATGGCTACACCTTC.

The V gene is TRBV6-5, the J gene TRBJ2-7; perhaps TRBD1 as D (5 bases). This CDR3 has 12 residues. Trimming cost V 7 bases and J 9 bases, with 16 bases left between them. The V gene's germline CDR1 is MNHEY and CDR2 SVGAGI. CDR3 protein: CASNGASLRQYF. The DNA for the CDR3 is TGTGCCAGCAATGGGGCCTCGCTTAGGCAGTACTTC.

The chain has TRBV29-1 and TRBJ2-7; 7 positions match TRBD1. Germline V gene lookup returns CDR1 SQVTM and CDR2 ANQGSEA. Germline trimming cut 4 bases from V and 1 base from J; bases unmatched to any gene: 1. The CDR3 loop spans 12 amino acids. DNA of the CDR3: TGCAGCGTTGCGACAGGGTCCTACGAGCAGTACTTC. Translation gives CSVATGSYEQYF.

This clone has just one count. This chain uses TRBV18 with TRBJ1-4; TRBD1 agrees at 7 bases. Per germline, CDR1 KGHSH and CDR2 LQKENI. The V gene end was trimmed by 0 bases and the J gene end by 7 bases; junction bases not matched to a gene: 8. The CDR3 spans 16 residues. Here the CDR3 reads CASSPPKTGTAEKLFF. The CDR3 nucleotides are TGTGCCAGCTCACCACCAAAGACAGGGACGGCTGAAAAACTGTTTTTT.

The rearrangement uses TRBV15 and TRBJ1-5; 9 bases align to TRBD1. The V gene end was trimmed by 3 bases and the J gene end by 5 bases; junction bases not matched to a gene: 5. Germline lookup yields CDR1 LNHNV and CDR2 YYDKDF (reference sequence). This CDR3 region has 15 residues. DNA of the CDR3: TGTGCCACCAGCAGGGGACAGGGTATAGATCAGCCCCAGCATTTT. It is translated as CATSRGQGIDQPQHF. The full variable domain, its missing parts supplied by reference TRBV15 and TRBJ1-5, is DAMVIQNPRYQVTQFGKPVTLSCSQTLNHNVMYWYQQKSSQAPKLLFHYYDKDFNNEADTPDNFQSRRPNTSFCFLDIRSPGLGDTAMYLCATSRGQGIDQPQHFGDGTRLSIL.

J is TRBJ2-5 and V is TRBV25-1, with TRBD2 matching 12 bases. V shed 7 bases, J shed 3 bases, and the junction held 9 bases outside the gene matches. The germline V gene has CDR1 MGHDK and CDR2 SYGVNS. The CDR3 consists of 16 residues. The CDR3 protein is CASTPRSSGREETQYF. DNA for the CDR3: TGTGCCAGCACTCCCCGCTCTAGCGGGAGGGAAGAGACCCAGTACTTC.

The chain uses TRBV2 and TRBJ2-5; D uncertain. The germline CDR1 and CDR2 sequences are SNHLY and FYNNEI. The CDR3 length is 14 residues. V was shortened by 3 bases and J by 2 bases, with 10 bases between the two germline ends. The CDR3 DNA is TGTGCCAGCAGTGACGCGACTGGGCAAGAGACCCAGTACTTC. Translating gives CASSDATGQETQYF.

The chain recombines TRBV6-1 with TRBJ1-2; tentatively, D is TRBD1 (5 bases). Germline CDR1 MNHNS, CDR2 SASEGT. The CDR3 is 14 amino acids. V shed 10 bases and J shed 2 bases, with 17 bases lying between them. CDR3 residues: CATLRDRRNYGYTF. CDR3 sequence (DNA): TGTGCCACCCTACGGGACCGAAGGAACTATGGCTACACCTTC.

The rearrangement uses TRBV4-1 and TRBJ2-7; the D gene could be TRBD1 or TRBD2 (5 bases each). This CDR3 spans 15 amino acids. The ends were cut back, 1 base at V and 2 bases at J, with 12 bases in the middle. Germline loops: CDR1 MGHRA, CDR2 YSYEKL. The CDR3 sequence is CASSQVVGTTYEQYF. The DNA for the CDR3 is TGCGCCAGCAGCCAAGTCGTGGGGACCACCTACGAGCAGTACTTC.